This T cell receptor (beta chain) appears in the sequencing data of a study of blood T cell repertoires in COVID-19. Study in general: Samples representing acute and convalescent COVID-19 were sourced from the United States, Italy and Spain. PBMCs, B-cell-depleted T cells, or T cells provided the cDNA or gDNA that made up the material.

The CDR3 sequence is 13 residues long. The germline V gene encodes CDR1 MRHNA and CDR2 SNTAGT. The V gene lost 4 bases and the J gene lost 2 bases, with 8 bases spanning the gap. Source study methods: Scientists estimated how many nucleated cells there were by amplifying reference gene primers. Assay used: immunoSEQ multiplex PCR; TCRdb lists only in-frame clones, some missing. That table gives V, J and clone size, and the DNA gave D and trimming. The sample carries approximately 120,000 clones, 85% to 90% recorded once. V gene TRBV6-4 combines with J gene TRBJ2-5; D call uncertain. Sequenced: peripheral blood. This clonotype was sampled from a human donor in a cohort sampled during active COVID-19. The CDR3 reads CASSVDSQETQYF. In DNA form, the CDR3 reads TGTGCCAGCAGTGTAGACTCTCAAGAGACCCAGTACTTC.